Detailed here is one T cell receptor beta chain. Its antigen is as yet unknown. The PCR used 60 Vbeta and 13 Jbeta primers. The method was immunoSEQ multiplex PCR; TCRdb's version includes in-frame clones alone and lacks a portion of them. This sample's table has approximately 37,000 clones. This entry comes from a study of cytomegalovirus exposure and HLA in healthy donors. CDR1 and CDR2 (germline): MNHEY, SVGAGI. V was shortened by 2 bases and J by 4 bases, with 14 bases between the two germline ends. The CDR3 spans 15 residues. Points from the study as a whole: Later on, an analysis showed TCR association rates differing by HLA locus, with DRB1 the most and HLA-C the fewest. Researchers reportedly found TCR beta sequences accurately predicted most subjects' HLA-A and HLA-B alleles.

The chain recombines TRBV6-5 with TRBJ1-1; no clear D. This TCR was recovered from a human donor in good health. Source material: PBMCs. CDR3 protein: CASSYLPQAGTEAFF. The CDR3 DNA sequence: TGTGCCAGCAGTTACCTCCCTCAGGCCGGCACTGAAGCTTTCTTT.